This entry lists 6 T cell receptor beta chains sequenced from one sample in a study of cytomegalovirus exposure and HLA in healthy donors. This PCR relied on a set of 60 Vbeta primers and 13 Jbeta primers. Sequencing used immunoSEQ multiplex PCR; TCRdb keeps in-frame clones, though not all of them. Of some 140,000 clones listed, roughly 89% are singletons. The sample comprised PBMCs. The receptor set was obtained from a young woman in good health and CMV-seronegative.

The chain combines TRBV6-1 with TRBJ1-1; D is uncertain. V was shortened by 5 bases and J by 1 base, with 8 bases between the two germline ends. This CDR3 contains 13 residues. Per the germline V gene, CDR1 is MNHNS and CDR2 is SASEGT. The CDR3 loop reads CASSPQTNTEAFF. The CDR3 DNA reads as TGTGCCAGCAGTCCACAGACGAACACTGAAGCTTTCTTT.

This chain uses TRBV15 with TRBJ1-5; D gene ambiguous. The germline V gene has CDR1 LNHNV and CDR2 YYDKDF (reference sequence). The CDR3 has 15 amino acids. The V and J ends lost 0 bases and 3 bases respectively, with 9 bases between them. Written as DNA, the CDR3 is TGTGCCACCAGCAGAGATGGAGGATCCAATCAGCCCCAGCATTTT. This encodes CATSRDGGSNQPQHF.

This clone is a singleton in its sample. This chain joins TRBV28 and TRBJ1-5; 9 bases map to TRBD1. Germline CDR1 MDHEN, CDR2 SYDVKM. CDR3 length: 15 residues. The V gene end was trimmed by 4 bases and the J gene end by 5 bases; junction bases not matched to a gene: 6. CDR3: CASSWARQGDQPQHF. CDR3 sequence (DNA): TGTGCCAGCAGTTGGGCTAGACAGGGGGATCAGCCCCAGCATTTT.

This sequence joins TRBV10-3 and TRBJ2-5, with 8 bases matching TRBD2. The CDR3 extends over 13 amino acids. With V trimmed by 6 bases and J by 5 bases, 5 bases remained unmatched. Germline V lookup: CDR1 ENHRY, CDR2 SYGVKD. CDR3 amino acids: CAISGAGVETQYF. The CDR3 nucleotides are TGTGCCATCAGCGGAGCGGGGGTGGAGACCCAGTACTTC.

The chain has TRBV5-1 and TRBJ2-6, with D perhaps matching TRBD1 (8 bases). In germline, CDR1 is SGHRS, CDR2 YFSETQ. Trimming took off 1 base at V and 0 bases at J, with 17 bases between the two ends. This CDR3 contains 19 residues. For the CDR3, the DNA is TGCGCCAGCAGCTTGCGAGGACAGGGAGGGAGCTCTGGGGCCAACGTCCTGACTTTC. Amino acid sequence: CASSLRGQGGSSGANVLTF.

V is TRBV9 and J is TRBJ2-3, with D tentatively TRBD1 (6 bases). CDR1 and CDR2 from the germline V gene are SGDLS and YYNGEE. V gave up 5 bases and J gave up 2 bases, with 12 bases separating them. The CDR3 has 14 amino acids. The CDR3 sequence is CASSPGHHTDTQYF. In DNA form, the CDR3 reads TGTGCCAGCAGTCCGGGACACCACACAGATACGCAGTATTTT.